This entry lists 28 T cell receptor beta chains sequenced from one sample in a study of cytomegalovirus exposure and HLA in healthy donors. Profiling relied on immunoSEQ multiplex PCR, and the TCRdb table lists in-frame clones only, not all of them. The sample holds over 110,000 clones, 80% to 90% seen once. The specimen was PBMCs. The receptor set was obtained from a woman aged 25-40 years in good health and CMV-seronegative.

J is TRBJ1-1 and V is TRBV29-1; D is perhaps TRBD1 (5 bases). The ends were cut back, 7 bases at V and 1 base at J, with 10 bases in the middle. This CDR3 is built from 12 residues. Germline CDR1 is SQVTM and CDR2 is ANQGSEA. The CDR3 DNA is TGCAGCGCCAGGGTCACGAACACTGAAGCTTTCTTT. Translated, it gives CSARVTNTEAFF.

The chain has TRBV27 and TRBJ1-5; 10 bases fit TRBD1. Germline V lookup: CDR1 MNHEY, CDR2 SMNVEV (reference sequence). CDR3 length equals 15 residues. Unmatched junction bases numbered 5, after V lost 6 bases and J lost 3 bases. The CDR3 is CASSLGQGINQPQHF. CDR3 nucleotide sequence: TGTGCCAGCAGCCTGGGACAGGGGATCAATCAGCCCCAGCATTTT.

This clone was seen a single time. The chain uses TRBV18 and TRBJ2-7, with 7 bases aligning to TRBD1. The CDR3 length is 14 residues. The J segment lost 7 bases and the V segment lost 6 bases, leaving 12 bases of the junction unmatched. Germline loops: CDR1 KGHSH, CDR2 LQKENI. For the CDR3, the DNA is TGTGCCAGCTCTCCTGACAGGGCCGGGGATGAGCAGTACTTC. It codes for CASSPDRAGDEQYF. Full variable domain (remainder filled in from reference TRBV18 and TRBJ2-7): NAGVMQNPRHLVRRRGQEARLRCSPMKGHSHVYWYRQLPEEGLKFMVYLQKENIIDESGMPKERFSAEFPKEGPSILRIQQVVRGDSAAYFCASSPDRAGDEQYFGPGTRLTVT.

V and J are TRBV10-3 and TRBJ1-2; 7 bases are a match to TRBD1. The CDR3 spans 14 residues. V trimming: 0 bases; J trimming: 5 bases; junction bases outside the gene matches: 3. Germline V gene sequence: CDR1 ENHRY, CDR2 SYGVKD. The CDR3 is CAISESRGPYGYTF. The CDR3 DNA follows: TGTGCCATCAGTGAGTCTAGGGGGCCTTATGGCTACACCTTC.

Concerning this clone itself: The sample has other DNA sequences that encode this CDR3 too. This chain connects TRBV7-3 to TRBJ2-5; D remains unclear. The V end was cut by 3 bases, the J end by 2 bases, with 7 bases between. Germline V gene data show CDR1 as SGHTA and CDR2 as FQGTGA. CDR3 length equals 13 residues. CDR3 nucleotides: TGTGCCAGCAGCTTGTCCCAGCAAGAGACCCAGTACTTC. The encoded protein is CASSLSQQETQYF.

The rearrangement links TRBV6-5 to TRBJ1-1; 7 bases match TRBD1. The CDR3 has 15 amino acids. Germline CDR1 MNHEY, CDR2 SVGAGI. The V and J ends lost 2 bases and 7 bases, in that order; junction bases with no gene match: 10. The CDR3 loop reads CASSYPPRDRVEAFF. The DNA for the CDR3 is TGTGCCAGCAGTTACCCCCCCCGGGACAGAGTTGAAGCTTTCTTT.

The sample holds a few counts of this clone. The chain has TRBV11-2 and TRBJ2-7; 9 nucleotides agree with TRBD1. CDR1 SGHAT and CDR2 FQNNGV come from the germline V gene. The CDR3 has 15 residues. Trimming cost V 3 bases and J 7 bases; bases outside gene matches: 10. The CDR3 reads CASSFSRQGVTEQYF. As DNA, the CDR3 is TGTGCCAGCAGCTTTTCGCGACAGGGGGTGACAGAGCAGTACTTC.

The gene calls are TRBV27 and TRBJ1-1, with D unclear. Trimming shortened V by 4 bases and J by 3 bases, and 15 bases separated the two germline ends. The CDR3 has 15 amino acids. Germline V lookup: CDR1 MNHEY, CDR2 SMNVEV (reference sequence). The CDR3 nucleotides are TGTGCCAGCAGTTCCTACAACAGTGGGCACACTGAAGCTTTCTTT. Encoded protein: CASSSYNSGHTEAFF.

The chain carries TRBV5-1 and TRBJ2-7, with TRBD2 as a possible D gene (6 bases). Germline CDR1 SGHRS, CDR2 YFSETQ. The CDR3 covers 13 residues. V dropped 4 bases and J dropped 6 bases, with 14 bases sitting between them. CDR3 amino acids: CASSDGTPIEQYF. CDR3 sequence (DNA): TGCGCCAGCAGCGACGGGACTCCCATCGAGCAGTACTTC.

This clone appeared once. This chain joins TRBV2 and TRBJ1-2; 9 bases map to TRBD1. Looked up from germline, CDR1 is SNHLY and CDR2 is FYNNEI. The V and J ends lost 2 bases and 4 bases, in that order; junction bases with no gene match: 5. The CDR3 sequence is 15 residues long. The CDR3 DNA sequence: TGTGCCAGCAGTGAATATACAGGGGGCTCCTATGGCTACACCTTC. Its translation: CASSEYTGGSYGYTF.

Worth noting for this clone: A read error may explain this, as a much larger clone is one base away. The rearrangement uses TRBV2 and TRBJ1-2; TRBD1 matches at 9 bases. The CDR3 has 12 residues. After removal of 6 bases from V and 4 bases from J, the junction contained 0 bases not matched to a gene. The germline V gene encodes CDR1 SNHLY and CDR2 FYNNEI. In DNA, the CDR3 is TGTGCCAGCAGGACAGGGGGCTATGGCTACACCTTC. Translated: CASRTGGYGYTF. The entire variable domain, with the rest obtained from reference TRBV2 and TRBJ1-2, is as follows: EPEVTQTPSHQVTQMGQEVILRCVPISNHLYFYWYRQILGQKVEFLVSFYNNEISEKSEIFDDQFSVERPDGSNFTLKIRSTKLEDSAMYFCASRTGGYGYTFGSGTRLTVV.

The V gene is TRBV27, the J gene TRBJ1-1; TRBD1 aligns across 10 bases. Unmatched junction bases numbered 6, after V lost 5 bases and J lost 0 bases. The CDR3 runs to 16 residues. CDR1 and CDR2 (germline): MNHEY, SMNVEV (reference sequence). The CDR3 loop reads CASSTWTGGLNTEAFF. As DNA, the CDR3 is TGTGCCAGCAGTACCTGGACAGGGGGATTGAACACTGAAGCTTTCTTT.

For the CDR3, the DNA is TGCGCCAGCAGCTTGGACGTCACTACTGAGGACAATGAGCAGTTCTTC. Translating gives CASSLDVTTEDNEQFF. The chain carries TRBV5-1 and TRBJ2-1; D is ambiguous. The V end was cut by 0 bases, the J end by 5 bases, with 15 bases between. CDR3 length: 16 residues. Per germline, CDR1 SGHRS and CDR2 YFSETQ.

This sequence joins TRBV28 and TRBJ1-1; D gene uncertain. The ends were cut back, 9 bases at V and 0 bases at J, with 8 bases in the middle. Germline V CDR1 and CDR2: MDHEN, SYDVKM. The CDR3 spans 12 residues. This CDR3 reads CASAIVNTEAFF. In DNA, the CDR3 is TGTGCCAGTGCTATTGTGAACACTGAAGCTTTCTTT.

As DNA, the CDR3 is TGCGCCAGCAGCTTGATAGCGGGGGGACCCTTCACAGATACGCAGTATTTT. Protein: CASSLIAGGPFTDTQYF. The rearrangement links TRBV5-1 to TRBJ2-3, with TRBD2 matching 10 bases. With 1 base clipped from V and 2 bases from J, the junction kept 7 bases outside the gene matches. CDR1 and CDR2 (germline): SGHRS, YFSETQ. The CDR3 is 17 residues long. Based on the CDR3 plus reference TRBV5-1 and TRBJ2-3, the full variable domain is KAGVTQTPRYLIKTRGQQVTLSCSPISGHRSVSWYQQTPGQGLQFLFEYFSETQRNKGNFPGRFSGRQFSNSRSEMNVSTLELGDSALYLCASSLIAGGPFTDTQYFGPGTRLTVL.

The rearrangement uses TRBV5-1 and TRBJ2-1, with 11 bases matching TRBD1. V gave up 0 bases and J gave up 9 bases; unmatched junction bases: 5. Germline CDR1 SGHRS, CDR2 YFSETQ. CDR3 length: 15 residues. The CDR3 region is CASSLAGQGGGEQFF. The DNA for the CDR3 is TGCGCCAGCAGCTTGGCGGGACAGGGGGGTGGTGAGCAGTTCTTC.

This clone was picked up a small number of times. V usage is TRBV19 and J usage is TRBJ1-2; TRBD1 might be the D (6 bases). Between the trimmed V and J ends, which lost 7 bases and 7 bases, there was a span of 10 bases. Per germline, CDR1 LNHDA and CDR2 SQIVND (reference sequence). The CDR3 consists of 11 residues. CDR3 bases: TGTGCCAGTACAGGGGAGGGTGGCTACACCTTC. This encodes CASTGEGGYTF.

This chain links TRBV5-1 with TRBJ1-1; 8 bases line up with TRBD1. This CDR3 spans 14 amino acids. The V gene's germline CDR1 is SGHRS and CDR2 YFSETQ. V lost 5 bases to trimming and J lost 1 base; unmatched junction nucleotides: 4. CDR3 nucleotides: TGCGCCAGCAGATCCGGGACAGGGAACACTGAAGCTTTCTTT. Translating it yields CASRSGTGNTEAFF.

The chain uses TRBV5-4 and TRBJ2-1, with 9 bases matching TRBD2. The CDR3 loop spans 14 amino acids. The germline V gene encodes CDR1 SGHNT and CDR2 YYREEE (reference sequence). J was trimmed by 5 bases and V by 1 base; bases with no gene match: 1. This CDR3 is CASSLSGGHNEQFF. Written as DNA, the CDR3 is TGTGCCAGCAGCTTGAGCGGGGGGCACAATGAGCAGTTCTTC.

This clone turned up a few times. The V call is TRBV6-1, the J call TRBJ2-7; D may be TRBD1 (6 bases). CDR3 length: 12 amino acids. Germline V CDR1 and CDR2: MNHNS, SASEGT. Trimming removed 7 bases at V and 8 bases at J, with 15 bases between. This CDR3 reads CASTTGIGKQYF. The CDR3 DNA is TGTGCCAGCACTACAGGGATTGGTAAGCAGTACTTC.

The chain is built from TRBV15 and TRBJ2-5; 9 bases are shared with TRBD1. The CDR3 is made up of 16 amino acids. CDR1 LNHNV and CDR2 YYDKDF come from the germline V gene (reference sequence). V trimming: 3 bases; J trimming: 7 bases; junction bases outside the gene matches: 12. The CDR3 loop reads CATSSETGTGTGTQYF. CDR3 nucleotides: TGTGCCACCAGCAGCGAAACCGGGACAGGGACGGGGACCCAGTACTTC.

This chain links TRBV2 with TRBJ1-1, with 8 bases aligning to TRBD1. J lost 5 bases, V lost 6 bases, and 17 bases had no gene match. Germline CDR1 SNHLY, CDR2 FYNNEI. The CDR3 sequence is 17 residues long. The CDR3 is CASRNGWTGTLQTEAFF. The CDR3 coding sequence is TGTGCCAGCAGAAACGGCTGGACAGGGACGCTACAGACTGAAGCTTTCTTT.

This clone appeared a single time. The conserved closing phenylalanine or tryptophan is absent in this CDR3, likely reflecting a read error. The limits of the CDR3 on the DNA are not certain, so only TCRdb's listed CDR3 is given. J is TRBJ2-7 and V is TRBV7-2; the D call TRBD2 from the table was never checked on the DNA. The CDR3 is 13 residues long, counting both termini. Germline CDR1 SGHTA, CDR2 FQGNSA. This CDR3 reads CASSPMTSGVPSY.

The chain has TRBV7-6 and TRBJ2-7, with a weak D call TRBD1 (6 bases). Trimming cost V 8 bases and J 0 bases, with 17 bases left between them. There are 15 residues in the CDR3. In germline, CDR1 is SGHVS, CDR2 FNYEAQ. The CDR3: CASAVTRGLSYEQYF. The CDR3 DNA is TGTGCCAGCGCGGTAACCAGGGGCCTCTCCTACGAGCAGTACTTC. The full variable domain, its missing parts supplied by reference TRBV7-6 and TRBJ2-7, is GAGVSQSPRYKVTKRGQDVALRCDPISGHVSLYWYRQALGQGPEFLTYFNYEAQQDKSGLPNDRFSAERPEGSISTLTIQRTEQRDSAMYRCASAVTRGLSYEQYFGPGTRLTVT.

The rearrangement links TRBV4-2 to TRBJ2-1; TRBD2 agrees at 15 bases. CDR3 size: 16 residues. With V trimmed by 6 bases and J by 10 bases, 10 bases remained unmatched. Per the germline V gene, CDR1 is LGHNA and CDR2 is YNFKEQ. CDR3 residues: CASSPGLAGGEGEQFF. As DNA, the CDR3 is TGTGCCAGCAGTCCGGGACTAGCGGGGGGAGAGGGGGAGCAGTTCTTC.

V and J are TRBV4-3 and TRBJ1-4; maybe TRBD1 (6 bases). V was shortened by 4 bases and J by 7 bases, with 16 bases between the two germline ends. Per the germline V gene, CDR1 is LGHNA and CDR2 is YSLEER. The CDR3 covers 15 residues. Here the CDR3 DNA reads TGCGCCAGCAGCCCATCACAGGGTAGTGGTGAAAAACTGTTTTTT. Amino acids: CASSPSQGSGEKLFF.

The CDR3 nucleotides read TGTGCCAGCAGTGACTCTAGGACAGGGGGACCCCCGACCTACGAGCAGTACTTC. Its translation is CASSDSRTGGPPTYEQYF. The gene calls are TRBV6-4 and TRBJ2-7; TRBD1 aligns across 10 bases. Looked up from germline, CDR1 is MRHNA and CDR2 is SNTAGT. The CDR3 is made up of 18 amino acids. The V and J ends lost 0 bases and 2 bases, in that order; junction bases with no gene match: 10.

This sequence joins TRBV18 and TRBJ2-2; D gene unclear. The germline gives CDR1 KGHSH, CDR2 LQKENI. This CDR3 contains 15 residues. Trimming cost V 5 bases and J 1 base, with 11 bases left between them. In DNA form, the CDR3 reads TGTGCCAGCTCAACATATTCCCAGAACACCGGGGAGCTGTTTTTT. Translation: CASSTYSQNTGELFF.